The following is a TCR beta chain sequence with its context. The sample belongs to a study of blood T cell repertoires in COVID-19. Study context: Material from acute and convalescent COVID-19 was sourced from the United States, Italy and Spain. T cells, B-cell-depleted T cells, or PBMCs supplied cDNA or gDNA.

The ends were cut back, 2 bases at V and 4 bases at J, with 12 bases in the middle. Germline assignment: CDR1 PRHDT and CDR2 FYEKMQ (reference sequence). The CDR3 loop spans 15 amino acids. During active infection, Seattle patients enrolled and were then monitored through disease. Authors' methods: Amplifying reference gene primers gave estimates of nucleated cell counts. The data were produced by immunoSEQ multiplex PCR, yet TCRdb's version contains in-frame clones alone and is incomplete. V and J calls and clone size are given by that table; D and trimming were obtained from the DNA. The repertoire has about 340,000 clones, 88% of them found once; the top ten carry 6% to 8%.

The rearrangement uses TRBV13 and TRBJ1-3; D remains unclear. The sequencing sample was made of peripheral blood. The TCR sequence derives from a woman aged 70-85 years with COVID-19, enrolled during active disease. In nucleotides, the CDR3 is TGTGCCAGCAGCTTATCTGGAGCGGGAGGAAACACCATATATTTT. This translates into CASSLSGAGGNTIYF.